This T cell receptor (beta chain) was sequenced for a study of shared clonotypes between healthy human individuals. General study points: Around 5% was the fraction of naive CD4 clonotypes found shared across a few donors. Rarefaction analysis demonstrated incomplete sorted-subset sequencing notwithstanding large depth.

Original handling: As immunoSEQ supplied junction-only sequences (without quality scores), filtering differed. Assay used: immunoSEQ multiplex PCR; TCRdb lists only in-frame clones, some missing. V and J calls and clone size are given by that table; D and trimming were obtained from the DNA. The data hold 2 million to 2.5 million clones, with nearly 97% observed a single time. CDR3 length: 14 residues. The V gene's germline CDR1 is SGHNT and CDR2 YYREEE (reference sequence). V shed 0 bases and J shed 1 base, with 6 bases lying between them. A few counts support this clone. Its specificity is not known. At the DNA level, this CDR3 is encoded by other sequences in the same sample as well. A CD45RA-negative memory subset and a CD45RA+ naive subset were separated from the CD4+ cells.

The rearrangement links TRBV5-4 to TRBJ2-3; D perhaps matches TRBD2 (6 bases). The receptor's source is a man younger than 30 in good health. The material sequenced was naive CD4+ T cells sorted from blood. Subset denoted: CD45RA+ positively selected. The CDR3 DNA follows: TGTGCCAGCAGCTTGGGGGGGGGCACAGATACGCAGTATTTT. Protein sequence: CASSLGGGTDTQYF.